These 21 T cell receptor beta chains were all obtained from the same sample, sequenced in a study of CD4 T cells in relation to SARS-CoV-2 and coronaviruses listed by TCRdb under 2021. Library prep was done by the immunoSEQ multiplex PCR assay. TCRdb re-hosts the immuneACCESS table, in-frame sequences only. Its copies lack some clones; in the studies checked, an unresolved V gene accounts for under half of them, and the cause for the rest is not known. The sample contains about 35,000 clones, 77% of them found a single time. Jointly, the top ten make up 20% of the sample. No antigens are known for them. The sample consisted of memory CD4+ T cells from PBMCs, cultured in vitro. What this sample's cell subset or site label stands for: memory (non-naive) CD4+ T cells. These TCRs come from an adult with COVID-19.

V gene TRBV6-5 combines with J gene TRBJ2-2; TRBD1 aligns across 7 bases. The CDR3 loop spans 16 amino acids. The trim removed 2 bases at V and 5 bases at J, leaving 8 bases unmatched. Germline V gene sequence: CDR1 MNHEY, CDR2 SVGAGI. The CDR3 nucleotides read TGTGCCAGCAGTTACGTGTTAGGGGGCATAACCGGGGAGCTGTTTTTT. Translated, it gives CASSYVLGGITGELFF.

The J gene is TRBJ2-3, the V gene TRBV11-2, with 8 bases fitting TRBD2. The CDR3 is made up of 15 amino acids. Trimming removed 3 bases from V and 2 bases from J; junction bases left unmatched: 4. Germline V CDR1 and CDR2: SGHAT, FQNNGV. For the CDR3, the DNA is TGTGCCAGCAGCTTGGCTAGCGGGCCCACAGATACGCAGTATTTT. Translating gives CASSLASGPTDTQYF.

The rearrangement joins TRBV7-2 to TRBJ1-5, with D maybe TRBD1 (6 bases). Germline assignment: CDR1 SGHTA and CDR2 FQGNSA. This CDR3 comprises 14 residues. The ends were cut back, 1 base at V and 4 bases at J, with 8 bases in the middle. The DNA for the CDR3 is TGTGCCAGCAGCTTAGGACAGGCAAATCAGCCCCAGCATTTT. It specifies CASSLGQANQPQHF.

The chain combines TRBV7-6 with TRBJ1-6; 7 positions agree with TRBD1. V gave up 4 bases and J gave up 6 bases; unmatched junction bases: 6. Germline-derived CDR1 and CDR2 are SGHVS and FNYEAQ. CDR3 size: 15 residues. Here the CDR3 DNA reads TGTGCCAGCAGCTCCCGGCCAGGGGGTAATTCACCCCTCCACTTT. This sequence encodes CASSSRPGGNSPLHF.

The J gene is TRBJ1-2, the V gene TRBV7-2; D not certain. V was pared by 1 base and J by 4 bases, with 10 bases between. In germline, CDR1 is SGHTA, CDR2 FQGNSA. This CDR3 region has 14 residues. The CDR3 bases are TGTGCCAGCAGCTTAGAGATCGGTATCTATGGCTACACCTTC. It is translated as CASSLEIGIYGYTF.

The chain recombines TRBV4-1 with TRBJ2-7; the D gene is possibly TRBD2 (5 bases). The CDR3 spans 16 residues. CDR1 is MGHRA and CDR2 is YSYEKL in the germline V gene. With 1 base removed from V and 2 bases from J, the gap between germline ends came to 15 bases. CDR3 bases: TGCGCCAGCAGCCAAGGGGCCTACGGGAATCCCTACGAGCAGTACTTC. It codes for CASSQGAYGNPYEQYF.

The chain recombines TRBV7-8 with TRBJ2-7; D not certain. The germline V gene has CDR1 SGHVS and CDR2 FQNEAQ. The length of the CDR3 is 13 residues. V shed 5 bases and J shed 0 bases, with 8 bases lying between them. CDR3 in DNA: TGTGCCAGCAGCAGACACAACTCCTACGAGCAGTACTTC. Amino acids: CASSRHNSYEQYF.

This rearrangement joins TRBV28 to TRBJ2-7, with 8 bases lining up with TRBD2. CDR1 is MDHEN and CDR2 is SYDVKM in the germline V gene. The trim removed 5 bases at V and 2 bases at J, leaving 14 bases unmatched. This CDR3 has 17 residues. CDR3 coding DNA: TGTGCCAGCAGTCGGGGGGGTGAGGCGGGAGGACCCTACGAGCAGTACTTC. Protein: CASSRGGEAGGPYEQYF.

The J gene is TRBJ2-2, the V gene TRBV4-3, with D possibly matching TRBD1 (5 bases). The V end lost 1 base, the J end lost 5 bases, and 11 bases lay between the germline ends. Germline V gene lookup returns CDR1 LGHNA and CDR2 YSLEER. CDR3 length: 15 residues. CDR3 residues: CASSQGSTVTGELFF. CDR3 sequence (DNA): TGCGCCAGCAGCCAAGGGTCGACAGTAACCGGGGAGCTGTTTTTT.

This clone was observed a handful of times. The chain employs TRBV4-1 and TRBJ1-5, with unresolved D. Looked up from germline, CDR1 is MGHRA and CDR2 is YSYEKL. V lost 2 bases to trimming and J lost 0 bases, with 14 bases between them. The CDR3 has 17 residues. The CDR3 sequence is CASSQFLSGVSNQPQHF. The CDR3 DNA reads as TGCGCCAGCAGCCAATTTCTATCAGGAGTTAGCAATCAGCCCCAGCATTTT.

The chain carries TRBV28 and TRBJ2-3; D call uncertain. With 5 bases removed from V and 2 bases from J, the gap between germline ends came to 14 bases. The CDR3 consists of 15 residues. CDR1 is MDHEN and CDR2 is SYDVKM in the germline V gene. The CDR3 DNA sequence: TGTGCCAGCAGTAGCAACGGTCTTGCCACAGATACGCAGTATTTT. It specifies CASSSNGLATDTQYF.

Only one count was recorded for this clone. This chain links TRBV6-4 with TRBJ1-6; a possible D gene is TRBD1 (5 bases). With 3 bases removed from V and 9 bases from J, the gap between germline ends came to 9 bases. CDR3 length equals 13 residues. In germline, CDR1 is MRHNA, CDR2 SNTAGT. The CDR3: CASSEGESSPLHF. The CDR3 coding sequence is TGTGCCAGCAGTGAAGGGGAAAGTTCACCCCTCCACTTT.

V usage is TRBV3-1 (or the pseudogene TRBV3-2) and J usage is TRBJ2-7; TRBD1 agrees at 10 bases. CDR3 length equals 14 residues. V dropped 6 bases and J dropped 7; count of bases not matched to a gene: 9. Germline V gives CDR1 LGHDT, CDR2 YNNKEL (reference sequence). CDR3 nucleotide sequence: TGTGCCAGCAGTCCCGACAGGGGGCGCGGGGAGCAGTACTTC. This codes for CASSPDRGRGEQYF.

The chain employs TRBV7-3 and TRBJ2-3, with D perhaps matching TRBD2 (6 bases). The CDR3 is 17 amino acids. Trimming left V 5 bases short and J 1 base short, with 19 bases between. Germline V gene sequence: CDR1 SGHTA, CDR2 FQGTGA. DNA of the CDR3: TGTGCCAGCAGCACCTCCAGTGGGACGGGGGGCACAGATACGCAGTATTTT. This gives the protein CASSTSSGTGGTDTQYF.

The rearrangement uses TRBV19 and TRBJ1-1; the D gene is possibly TRBD1 (5 bases). Germline CDR1 reads LNHDA; CDR2 reads SQIVND (reference sequence). Trimming cost V 3 bases and J 4 bases, with 12 bases left between them. The CDR3 extends over 14 amino acids. CDR3 sequence: CASSMGRRGTEAFF. The CDR3 coding sequence is TGTGCCAGTAGTATGGGTCGGAGGGGCACTGAAGCTTTCTTT. The whole variable domain, filled in from reference TRBV19 and TRBJ1-1, reads DGGITQSPKYLFRKEGQNVTLSCEQNLNHDAMYWYRQDPGQGLRLIYYSQIVNDFQKGDIAEGYSVSREKKESFPLTVTSAQKNPTAFYLCASSMGRRGTEAFFGQGTRLTVV.

V usage is TRBV7-8 and J usage is TRBJ2-1; the D is unclear. Germline V gene lookup returns CDR1 SGHVS and CDR2 FQNEAQ. This CDR3 contains 17 residues. The V end lost 1 base, the J end lost 0 bases, and 13 bases lay between the germline ends. The CDR3 loop reads CASSLVGSSHSYNEQFF. CDR3 sequence (DNA): TGTGCCAGCAGCTTAGTGGGTAGCAGCCACTCCTACAATGAGCAGTTCTTC.

The chain recombines TRBV15 with TRBJ2-7, with D tentatively TRBD2 (5 bases). Germline V gives CDR1 LNHNV, CDR2 YYDKDF (reference sequence). Between the trimmed V and J ends, which lost 4 bases and 3 bases, there was a span of 10 bases. The CDR3 sequence is 13 residues long. The CDR3 DNA sequence: TGTGCCACCAGCATTACCCGGGACTACGAGCAGTACTTC. It encodes CATSITRDYEQYF.

This clone was counted a few times. The J gene is TRBJ2-3, the V gene TRBV19; D might be TRBD2 (6 bases). CDR3 length: 15 amino acids. Germline CDR1 reads LNHDA; CDR2 reads SQIVND (reference sequence). V lost 2 bases and J 2 bases, leaving 11 bases between the germline ends. The CDR3 region has the DNA TGTGCCAGTAGTATATTGGAGGGTCACACAGATACGCAGTATTTT. Translated, it gives CASSILEGHTDTQYF.

The chain carries TRBV27 and TRBJ2-7; no clear D gene. Trimming pared 4 bases from V and 0 bases from J, leaving 10 bases between. The CDR3 has 14 amino acids. The germline V gene has CDR1 MNHEY and CDR2 SMNVEV (reference sequence). The DNA for the CDR3 is TGTGCCAGCAGTTCTTTAAAGGGCTCCTACGAGCAGTACTTC. Its protein is CASSSLKGSYEQYF.

The chain couples TRBV2 to TRBJ2-1; no reliable D call. The CDR3 has 11 amino acids. The V gene lost 2 bases and the J gene lost 7 bases, with 3 bases spanning the gap. Germline V gene lookup returns CDR1 SNHLY and CDR2 FYNNEI. The CDR3 bases are TGTGCCAGCAGTGAACGGAATGAGCAGTTCTTC. It specifies CASSERNEQFF.

V and J are TRBV6-1 and TRBJ2-2; D may be TRBD2 (6 bases). The length of the CDR3 is 16 residues. The V and J ends lost 2 bases and 4 bases respectively, with 14 bases between them. Per the germline V gene, CDR1 is MNHNS and CDR2 is SASEGT. The CDR3 nucleotides read TGTGCCAGCAGTGAATTTTGGCAGGGAGGCACCGGGGAGCTGTTTTTT. It is translated as CASSEFWQGGTGELFF.